This T cell receptor beta chain was captured by sequencing in a study of shared clonotypes between healthy human individuals. Overall study: Donor composition was a couple of women and three men, aged 18 to 49. Study results and limitations: Tissue TCR repertoires likely differ from these blood-only repertoires.

Genomic DNA of each subset was evenly split across several immunoSEQ plates. Ten immunoSEQ deep assay plates held the unsorted PBMC DNA. Measured with immunoSEQ multiplex PCR; TCRdb has only the in-frame clones, and not every one. The data show 500,000 to 650,000 clones, around 78% seen once. The ends were cut back, 10 bases at V and 1 base at J, with 12 bases in the middle. Germline CDR1 LNHDA, CDR2 SQIVND (reference sequence). This CDR3 is built from 13 residues. As regards this clone: Its antigen is not known.

The genes are TRBV19 and TRBJ2-3, with no clear D. This receptor was obtained from a woman between 40 and 50 years old in good health. Some clones in this sample may be carry-over from other donors' samples. Sequenced input: PBMCs. The CDR3 region has the DNA TGTGCCATTAGCTTACCCGGCACAGATACGCAGTATTTT. It specifies CAISLPGTDTQYF.